The next 24 T cell receptor beta chains were all read from a single sample in a study of T cells in women clearing cervical HPV infection. Sequenced by immunoSEQ multiplex PCR; TCRdb stores in-frame clones only, minus some. Its table records approximately 30,000 clones. Sequences were obtained from blood buffy coat. The receptors originated from a woman aged 18 to 75 with a cervical HPV16 infection that either progressed to CIN3+ or cleared (not recorded which).

The CDR3 loop is CSAPTGSGRSYNEQFF. The part of the CDR3 DNA that was read is TGCAGTGCTCCGACGGGTAGCGGGAGAAGCTACAATGAG. V gene TRBV20-1 combines with J gene TRBJ2-1, with 9 bases lining up with TRBD2. The observed sequence ends 3 residues before the CDR3 terminus, with the missing tail filled in from the germline J gene. The J segment lost 3 bases and the V segment lost 5 bases, leaving 11 bases of the junction unmatched. The V gene's germline CDR1 is DFQATT and CDR2 SNEGSKA (reference sequence). CDR3 size: 16 residues.

To note about this clone: The read terminates 3 residues ahead of where the CDR3 ends, so the germline J gene completes it. J is TRBJ2-3 and V is TRBV5-8; TRBD1 is a possible D gene (6 bases). Between the trimmed V and J ends, which lost 7 bases and 3 bases, there was a span of 18 bases. This CDR3 has 15 residues. CDR1 is SGHTS and CDR2 is YDEGEE in the germline V gene. CDR3 DNA (partial): TGTGCCAGCCCGATCAACAGGGCGGGTACAGATACG. Its protein product is CASPINRAGTDT. The full CDR3 protein is CASPINRAGTDTQYF.

To note about this clone: The observed sequence ends 3 residues before the CDR3 terminus, with the missing tail filled in from the germline J gene. The gene calls are TRBV4-1 and TRBJ2-3; 10 bases are a match to TRBD2. Germline CDR1 is MGHRA and CDR2 is YSYEKL. The CDR3 is 16 residues long. The chain's CDR3 is CASSQGAGGKRETQYF. The covered CDR3 bases are TGCGCCAGCAGCCAAGGAGCGGGAGGGAAGAGGGAGACG.

As for this clone: The CDR3 end falls 3 residues outside the read, so it is completed with the germline J gene. V and J are TRBV18 and TRBJ1-2; a weak D match, TRBD1 (5 bases). The CDR3 sequence is 13 residues long. From germline, CDR1 is KGHSH and CDR2 LQKENI. CDR3: CASSTRVTDTYTF. The CDR3 bases that were read are TGTGCCAGCTCAACGAGGGTGACAGATACC.

Details on this clone: The read gets to within 3 residues of the CDR3 end, and the germline J gene fills in the rest. This chain connects TRBV28 to TRBJ2-5; weak D call: TRBD1 (6 bases). The V and J ends lost 5 bases and 5 bases respectively, with 15 bases between them. The CDR3 covers 14 residues. The germline gives CDR1 MDHEN, CDR2 SYDVKM. CDR3 DNA, as far as it was read: TGTGCCAGCAGTGCCAGGGGTGAGGGGGAGACC. Its translation is CASSARGEGET. The whole CDR3 sequence is CASSARGEGETQYF.

A word on this clone: The CDR3 end falls 3 residues outside the read, so it is completed with the germline J gene. The chain employs TRBV30 and TRBJ1-2; D uncertain. CDR3 length: 12 residues. Germline CDR1 reads GTSNPN; CDR2 reads SVGIG (reference sequence). The CDR3 protein is CAWSEGLYDYTF. The CDR3 bases that were read are TGTGCCTGGAGTGAGGGCCTCTACGAC.

Points on this clone: The CDR3 end lies 3 residues beyond the end of the read and is filled in from the germline J gene. This rearrangement joins TRBV7-8 to TRBJ1-5, with D tentatively TRBD1 (6 bases). This CDR3 comprises 17 residues. V shed 2 bases and J shed 4 bases, with 18 bases lying between them. Germline V gene data show CDR1 as SGHVS and CDR2 as FQNEAQ. CDR3 DNA, as far as it was read: TGTGCCAGCAGCTTAAACAGGGCTTGGGGTTTTAATCAGCCC. This gives the protein CASSLNRAWGFNQP. In full, the CDR3 is CASSLNRAWGFNQPQHF.

As concerns this clone: The read ends 3 residues early relative to the CDR3; the germline J gene fills the gap. The J gene is TRBJ1-1, the V gene TRBV7-9; 9 bases match TRBD1. CDR3 length equals 15 residues. Germline loops: CDR1 SEHNR, CDR2 FQNEAQ (reference sequence). Incomplete CDR3 DNA: TGTGCCAGCTCAGGTCGGGACAGGGTGTCCCACGAG. This codes for CASSGRDRVSHE. The full CDR3 protein reads CASSGRDRVSHEAFF.

With respect to this clone: With the read ending 3 residues before the CDR3 end, the germline J gene is used to fill in that end. The chain recombines TRBV7-9 with TRBJ2-7; the D call may be TRBD1 or TRBD2 (6 bases each). The CDR3 runs to 11 residues. Germline V gene sequence: CDR1 SEHNR, CDR2 FQNEAQ (reference sequence). The V gene lost 11 bases and the J gene lost 3 bases, with 11 bases spanning the gap. The covered CDR3 bases are TGTGCCGCGGGACAACACTACGAG. Amino acid sequence: CAAGQHYE. The full CDR3 protein is CAAGQHYEQYF.

Concerning this clone: The CDR3 end falls 3 residues outside the read, so it is completed with the germline J gene. The J gene is TRBJ2-2, the V gene TRBV19; 10 positions agree with TRBD1. Losses at the gene ends were 4 bases for V and 5 bases for J; bases not matched to a gene: 4. CDR1 and CDR2 from the germline V gene are LNHDA and SQIVND (reference sequence). The CDR3 loop spans 15 amino acids. Partial CDR3 DNA: TGTGCCAGTAGTAGCGGGACAGGGGTAACCGGGGAG. It yields the protein CASSSGTGVTGE. The whole CDR3 protein reads CASSSGTGVTGELFF.

Of note for this clone: The observed sequence ends 3 residues before the CDR3 terminus, with the missing tail filled in from the germline J gene. The chain carries TRBV5-1 and TRBJ1-1; D unresolved. V dropped 0 bases and J dropped 0 bases, with 9 bases sitting between them. The germline V gene encodes CDR1 SGHRS and CDR2 YFSETQ. This CDR3 region has 15 residues. CDR3 region: CASSLGSRMNTEAFF. The CDR3 DNA, read in part, is TGCGCCAGCAGCTTGGGATCGCGGATGAACACTGAA. Supplemented by reference TRBV5-1 and TRBJ1-1, the full variable domain reads KAGVTQTPRYLIKTRGQQVTLSCSPISGHRSVSWYQQTPGQGLQFLFEYFSETQRNKGNFPGRFSGRQFSNSRSEMNVSTLELGDSALYLCASSLGSRMNTEAFFGQGTRLTVV.

Concerning this clone: At one end the junction does not follow the germline gene, possibly because of a read error. The read ends 3 residues before the CDR3 terminus; that terminus is restored from the germline J gene. The V and J genes are TRBV4-2 and TRBJ1-1; no clear D gene. Germline values: CDR1 LGHNA, CDR2 YNFKEQ. This CDR3 has 16 residues. The CDR3 is CASSQDFGQRNTEAFF. CDR3 DNA (partial): TGCGCCAGCAGCCAAGATTTTGGGCAGAGGAACACTGAA.

To note about this clone: Coverage ceases 3 residues before the CDR3 finishes, and the germline J gene fills in the end. This chain uses TRBV5-1 with TRBJ1-2, with D perhaps matching TRBD1 (6 bases). V lost 4 bases to trimming and J lost 2 bases, with 12 bases between them. There are 14 residues in the CDR3. Germline CDR1 is SGHRS and CDR2 is YFSETQ. CDR3 loop: CASSRTDPNYGYTF. The CDR3 DNA, read in part, is TGCGCCAGCAGCCGGACAGACCCCAACTATGGC.

A note on this clone: Read sequence stops 3 residues before the CDR3 end, and the germline J gene provides the missing end. This chain links TRBV30 with TRBJ2-7; 8 bases align to TRBD1. CDR1 is GTSNPN, CDR2 SVGIG, per germline (reference sequence). Losses at the gene ends were 1 base for V and 3 bases for J; bases not matched to a gene: 5. The CDR3 runs 14 residues. CDR3 DNA (partial): TGTGCCTGGAGTGGACAGGGGAGGAACTACGAG. This gives the protein CAWSGQGRNYE. The whole CDR3 is CAWSGQGRNYEQYF.

A remark on this clone: The CDR3 end is not reached by the read, which stops 3 residues before it; the germline J gene fills it in. This sequence joins TRBV20-1 and TRBJ1-4; D is ambiguous. Trimming removed 0 bases from V and 4 bases from J, with 6 bases in between. CDR3 length equals 13 residues. Germline CDR1 reads DFQATT; CDR2 reads SNEGSKA (reference sequence). The CDR3 sequence is CSARDPNNEKLFF. The sequenced CDR3 bases are TGCAGTGCTAGAGATCCTAATAATGAAAAA.

Turning to this clone: The CDR3 goes on 3 residues after the read ends, and that part is filled in from the germline J gene. V gene TRBV19 combines with J gene TRBJ1-2; tentatively, D is TRBD1 (5 bases). This CDR3 contains 13 residues. Germline-derived CDR1 and CDR2 are LNHDA and SQIVND (reference sequence). Incomplete CDR3 DNA: TGTGCCAGTAGTATAGCAGGGTCTCACGAC. It yields the protein CASSIAGSHD. The full CDR3 is CASSIAGSHDYTF.

Regarding this clone: The CDR3 goes on 3 residues after the read ends, and that part is filled in from the germline J gene. This chain links TRBV2 with TRBJ1-2; 8 bases fit TRBD1. Germline assignment: CDR1 SNHLY and CDR2 FYNNEI. The CDR3 spans 15 residues. CDR3 sequence: CASSAGQGLYNDYTF. CDR3 DNA, as far as it was read: TGTGCCAGCAGCGCCGGACAGGGACTTTACAATGAC. Based on the CDR3 plus reference TRBV2 and TRBJ1-2, the full variable domain is EPEVTQTPSHQVTQMGQEVILRCVPISNHLYFYWYRQILGQKVEFLVSFYNNEISEKSEIFDDQFSVERPDGSNFTLKIRSTKLEDSAMYFCASSAGQGLYNDYTFGSGTRLTVV.

With regard to this clone: The read terminates 3 residues before the CDR3 end, so the remaining end is supplied by the germline J gene. The rearrangement uses TRBV7-9 and TRBJ1-1; no reliable D call. Trimming removed 1 base at V and 1 base at J, with 10 bases between. CDR1 is SEHNR, CDR2 FQNEAQ, per germline (reference sequence). The length of the CDR3 is 15 residues. CDR3 amino acids: CASSLGFGRNTEAFF. The part of the CDR3 DNA that was read is TGTGCCAGCAGCTTAGGATTTGGCAGGAACACTGAA.

According to its frequency, this clone is medium-sized (0.01 to 0.1%). The read falls 3 residues short of the CDR3 end, and the missing part is taken from the germline J gene. The rearrangement links TRBV7-3 to TRBJ2-3; 8 positions match TRBD2. V was pared by 3 bases and J by 4 bases, with 12 bases of the junction left unmatched. The CDR3 totals 17 residues. The V gene's germline CDR1 is SGHTA and CDR2 FQGTGA. The CDR3 DNA, read in part, is TGTGCCAGCAGCTTCTTAAGCGGGAGAATTAATTCAGATACG. As protein: CASSFLSGRINSDT. The full CDR3 sequence reads CASSFLSGRINSDTQYF.

Notes on this clone: The CDR3 end is not reached by the read, which stops 3 residues before it; the germline J gene fills it in. This chain connects TRBV19 to TRBJ1-2; perhaps TRBD1 as D (5 bases). Trimming stripped 3 bases from V and 2 bases from J, with 13 bases between. Germline-derived CDR1 and CDR2 are LNHDA and SQIVND (reference sequence). This CDR3 spans 15 amino acids. CDR3 in amino acids: CASSIRSGLNYGYTF. Incomplete CDR3 DNA: TGTGCCAGTAGTATTCGATCAGGGCTGAACTATGGC.

To note about this clone: The read finishes 3 residues shy of the CDR3 end, and the germline J gene is used to complete it. The chain combines TRBV18 with TRBJ2-4; tentatively, D is TRBD2 (5 bases). The germline V gene has CDR1 KGHSH and CDR2 LQKENI. This CDR3 has 15 residues. The CDR3 reads CASSPGGSSNYGQYF. The sequenced part of the CDR3 DNA is TGTGCCAGCTCACCAGGAGGCTCTTCTAACTATGGT.

About this clone itself: The CDR3 is cut off 3 residues early in the read; its end comes from the germline J gene. V and J are TRBV5-1 and TRBJ2-3, with 13 bases aligning to TRBD2. The V and J ends lost 3 bases and 3 bases, in that order; junction bases with no gene match: 4. The CDR3 loop spans 16 amino acids. Germline loops: CDR1 SGHRS, CDR2 YFSETQ. The part of the CDR3 DNA that was read is TGCGCCAGCAGCTGGCGGACTAGCGGGAGAACAGATACG. This translates into CASSWRTSGRTDT. The CDR3 in full is CASSWRTSGRTDTQYF.

Note on this clone: The DNA ends 3 residues before the CDR3 does, and the rest of the CDR3 is filled in from the germline J gene. This chain connects TRBV20-1 to TRBJ2-1, with 9 bases matching TRBD2. V shed 3 bases, J shed 8 bases, and the junction held 14 bases outside the gene matches. The CDR3 runs 16 residues. From germline, CDR1 is DFQATT and CDR2 SNEGSKA (reference sequence). The CDR3 spells CSASGVGLARVDEQFF. CDR3 DNA, as far as it was read: TGCAGTGCTAGTGGGGTCGGACTAGCGAGGGTAGATGAG.

On this clone: The read falls 3 residues short of the CDR3 end, and the missing part is taken from the germline J gene. The chain links TRBV5-1 to TRBJ2-5, with D possibly matching TRBD1 (6 bases). The CDR3 is made up of 15 amino acids. Trimming removed 0 bases at V and 1 base at J, with 10 bases between. CDR1 and CDR2 from the germline V gene are SGHRS and YFSETQ. The CDR3 DNA, read in part, is TGCGCCAGCAGCTTGGGCCTACAGGGCCAAGAGACC. Protein: CASSLGLQGQET. The whole CDR3 region reads CASSLGLQGQETQYF.